This T cell receptor beta chain was recorded in a study of blood T cell repertoires in COVID-19. V shed 3 bases and J 4 bases; nucleotides not matched to a gene: 10. CDR1 is SGHRS, CDR2 YFSETQ, per germline. The CDR3 is 16 amino acids. The repertoire was sequenced with immunoSEQ multiplex PCR; TCRdb's copy has only in-frame clones and lacks some. The data show 410,000 or so clones, about 88% seen once. The sequencing sample was made of peripheral blood. This chain joins TRBV5-1 and TRBJ1-3, with 7 bases aligning to TRBD1. The receptor was isolated from a woman aged 35 to 49 with COVID-19, enrolled during active disease. This CDR3 is CASSSDDRVRGNTIYF. The CDR3 bases are TGCGCCAGCAGCTCCGATGACAGGGTGAGAGGAAACACCATATATTTT.